Each of the 21 T cell receptor beta chains below was sequenced from the same sample in a study of blood T cell repertoires in COVID-19. Profiling relied on immunoSEQ multiplex PCR, and the TCRdb table lists in-frame clones only, not all of them. Seen here are some 140,000 clones, around 83% observed once, and the top ten hold approximately 10%. Sequences were obtained from PBMCs or T cells enriched from blood (not recorded which). The receptors come from a man between 45 and 60 years old who had recovered from COVID-19.

V and J are TRBV7-2 and TRBJ2-3; 10 bases map to TRBD2. The CDR3 consists of 14 residues. Trimming at V came to 5 bases and at J to 6 bases, leaving 5 bases not matched to a gene. Germline loops: CDR1 SGHTA, CDR2 FQGNSA. The CDR3 nucleotides are TGTGCCAGCAGCCCTAGCGGGGGAATTGATACGCAGTATTTT. This translates into CASSPSGGIDTQYF.

The chain links TRBV27 to TRBJ2-5, with TRBD1 identical over 9 bases. Per germline, CDR1 MNHEY and CDR2 SMNVEV (reference sequence). This CDR3 has 16 residues. V was clipped by 4 bases and J by 5 bases; unmatched bases: 11. CDR3 residues: CASSSLRDREVETQYF. CDR3 bases: TGTGCCAGCAGTTCCCTCCGGGACAGGGAGGTTGAGACCCAGTACTTC.

This rearrangement joins TRBV24-1 to TRBJ2-7; possibly TRBD2 for D (6 bases). Trimming removed 4 bases at V and 2 bases at J, with 8 bases between. CDR3 length equals 13 residues. Germline CDR1 and CDR2: KGHDR and SFDVKD. This chain's CDR3 is CATSEEGTYEQYF. The CDR3 coding sequence is TGTGCCACCAGTGAGGAGGGCACCTACGAGCAGTACTTC.

This clone came up a few times. The chain couples TRBV3-1 (or the pseudogene TRBV3-2) to TRBJ1-6, with 10 bases identical to TRBD1. The germline V gene has CDR1 LGHDT and CDR2 YNNKEL (reference sequence). This CDR3 has 16 residues. The V and J ends lost 4 bases and 5 bases, in that order; junction bases with no gene match: 5. The CDR3 region is CASSLGTGADNSPLHF. The CDR3 DNA reads TGTGCCAGCAGCCTAGGGACAGGGGCCGATAATTCACCCCTCCACTTT.

This sequence joins TRBV19 and TRBJ1-2; TRBD1 aligns across 8 bases. V was clipped by 0 bases and J by 3 bases; unmatched bases: 9. The CDR3 runs 17 residues. CDR1 is LNHDA and CDR2 is SQIVND in the germline V gene (reference sequence). CDR3 nucleotide sequence: TGTGCCAGTAGTATAGATTCGGGTCAGGGGGCCGACTATGGCTACACCTTC. This codes for CASSIDSGQGADYGYTF.

The V call is TRBV6-4, the J call TRBJ2-3, with 9 nucleotides matching TRBD2. Per germline, CDR1 MRHNA and CDR2 SNTAGT. With 2 bases clipped from V and 0 bases from J, the junction kept 6 bases outside the gene matches. The CDR3 contains 17 residues. The CDR3 coding sequence is TGTGCCAGCAGTGACCACTTGAGCGGGGGGAGCACAGATACGCAGTATTTT. Protein product: CASSDHLSGGSTDTQYF.

V is TRBV6-2 or TRBV6-3 and J is TRBJ2-7, with 10 bases aligning to TRBD1. The V gene's germline CDR1 is MNHEY and CDR2 SVGEGT. After removal of 0 bases from V and 5 bases from J, the junction contained 4 bases not matched to a gene. This CDR3 region has 15 residues. For the CDR3, the DNA is TGTGCCAGCAGTTACTCCGGACAGGGGGTCAACGAGCAGTACTTC. Amino acid sequence: CASSYSGQGVNEQYF.

CDR3 sequence: CASSLFSPGSQETQYF. In nucleotides, the CDR3 is TGTGCCAGCAGTTTATTTTCCCCTGGCAGCCAAGAGACCCAGTACTTC. This rearrangement joins TRBV28 to TRBJ2-5; D unresolved. This CDR3 has 16 amino acids. Germline CDR1 and CDR2: MDHEN and SYDVKM. V gave up 1 base and J gave up 1 base, with 13 bases separating them.

CDR3 residues: CASSESDRGYGYGYTF. The CDR3 region has the DNA TGCGCCAGCAGTGAGTCTGACAGGGGGTATGGCTATGGCTACACCTTC. V usage is TRBV10-2 and J usage is TRBJ1-2; 9 bases map to TRBD1. The V gene end was trimmed by 0 bases and the J gene end by 4 bases; junction bases not matched to a gene: 6. The CDR3 length is 16 residues. Germline CDR1 is WSHSY and CDR2 is SAAADI.

V is TRBV28 and J is TRBJ2-1; 7 bases match TRBD1. This CDR3 comprises 15 residues. The V segment lost 6 bases and the J segment 0 bases; nucleotides outside the gene matches: 5. CDR1 and CDR2 (germline): MDHEN, SYDVKM. CDR3 nucleotide sequence: TGTGCCAGCAGGAAAAACAGGGGCTCCTACAATGAGCAGTTCTTC. This gives the protein CASRKNRGSYNEQFF.

The gene calls are TRBV19 and TRBJ2-5; 8 bases line up with TRBD1. The CDR3 contains 13 residues. V lost 6 bases, J lost 5 bases, and 5 bases stayed unmatched. The germline V gene has CDR1 LNHDA and CDR2 SQIVND (reference sequence). CDR3 in amino acids: CASRGQVVETQYF. The CDR3 nucleotides read TGTGCCAGTAGGGGACAGGTCGTGGAGACCCAGTACTTC.

This clone was recorded a few times. CDR3 residues: CASSPISNQPQHF. The CDR3 DNA follows: TGTGCCAGCTCACCTATTAGCAATCAGCCCCAGCATTTT. V usage is TRBV18 and J usage is TRBJ1-5; D gene unclear. Deletions cut 3 bases from V and 0 bases from J, with 3 bases between. CDR1 is KGHSH and CDR2 is LQKENI in the germline V gene. This CDR3 comprises 13 residues. Combining the CDR3 with reference TRBV18 and TRBJ1-5 gives the whole variable domain NAGVMQNPRHLVRRRGQEARLRCSPMKGHSHVYWYRQLPEEGLKFMVYLQKENIIDESGMPKERFSAEFPKEGPSILRIQQVVRGDSAAYFCASSPISNQPQHFGDGTRLSIL.

This clone was recorded once. V is TRBV10-3 and J is TRBJ2-2, with 11 nucleotides matching TRBD1. V was clipped by 6 bases and J by 7 bases; unmatched bases: 7. CDR1 ENHRY and CDR2 SYGVKD come from the germline V gene. CDR3 length equals 15 residues. The CDR3 bases are TGTGCCATCAGAAGGACAGGGGGCGAATTCGGGGAGCTGTTTTTT. This gives the protein CAIRRTGGEFGELFF.

This clone was detected only once. The rearrangement links TRBV4-1 to TRBJ2-3, with a possible D match to TRBD1 (6 bases). The CDR3 covers 14 residues. The germline gives CDR1 MGHRA, CDR2 YSYEKL. V was trimmed by 1 base and J by 9 bases, leaving 14 bases between them. CDR3 sequence: CASSQAGTPRTQYF. The CDR3 nucleotides read TGCGCCAGCAGCCAAGCCGGGACACCGCGCACGCAGTATTTT.

This clone was recorded once. The rearrangement uses TRBV28 and TRBJ2-7; 9 nucleotides line up with TRBD1. Germline V CDR1 and CDR2: MDHEN, SYDVKM. With V trimmed by 2 bases and J by 3 bases, 5 bases remained unmatched. The CDR3 length is 15 residues. The CDR3 coding sequence is TGTGCCAGCAGTTTACCCGGGACAGGGTACTACGAGCAGTACTTC. It translates to CASSLPGTGYYEQYF. The variable domain in full, completed from reference TRBV28 and TRBJ2-7, reads DVKVTQSSRYLVKRTGEKVFLECVQDMDHENMFWYRQDPGLGLRLIYFSYDVKMKEKGDIPEGYSVSREKKERFSLILESASTNQTSMYLCASSLPGTGYYEQYFGPGTRLTVT.

The V and J genes are TRBV7-3 and TRBJ2-3; 8 nucleotides agree with TRBD2. The CDR3 has 15 amino acids. V trimming: 5 bases; J trimming: 5 bases; junction bases outside the gene matches: 9. Germline CDR1 SGHTA, CDR2 FQGTGA. CDR3 sequence (DNA): TGTGCCAGCAGCCCCCGGGGGGGCGGCCAAGATACGCAGTATTTT. As protein: CASSPRGGGQDTQYF.

The CDR3 reads CASSEFVAGANEKLFF. In nucleotides, the CDR3 is TGTGCCAGCAGTGAATTTGTTGCAGGGGCAAATGAAAAACTGTTTTTT. This chain links TRBV25-1 with TRBJ1-4; possible D gene TRBD1, 6 bases. Germline values: CDR1 MGHDK, CDR2 SYGVNS. The CDR3 is 16 residues long. The ends were cut back, 1 base at V and 5 bases at J, with 14 bases in the middle.

The V call is TRBV7-3, the J call TRBJ2-1, with 7 bases identical to TRBD2. The CDR3 covers 15 residues. J gave up 0 bases and V 9 bases, and 8 bases lay outside the gene matches. CDR1 and CDR2 from the germline V gene are SGHTA and FQGTGA. The CDR3 region is CARLREVRSYNEQFF. The CDR3 DNA reads as TGTGCCAGGCTCCGGGAGGTACGCTCCTACAATGAGCAGTTCTTC.

The V gene is TRBV6-5, the J gene TRBJ2-7; 14 nucleotides agree with TRBD2. Germline CDR1 reads MNHEY; CDR2 reads SVGAGI. Germline trimming cut 7 bases from V and 3 bases from J; bases unmatched to any gene: 5. CDR3 length: 15 residues. In DNA, the CDR3 is TGTGCCAGCATGAGAGGGACTAGCGGGGGCTACGAGCAGTACTTC. Translating it yields CASMRGTSGGYEQYF.

This clone occurred once. This chain links TRBV10-1 with TRBJ1-1; D call uncertain. The V gene's germline CDR1 is WNHNN and CDR2 SYGVQD (reference sequence). Trimming removed 6 bases at V and 0 bases at J, with 8 bases between. The CDR3 has 13 amino acids. The CDR3, as DNA: TGCGCCAGCAGCCTTGAGATGAACACTGAAGCTTTCTTT. The encoded protein is CASSLEMNTEAFF.

V is TRBV6-5 and J is TRBJ1-6, with 9 bases lining up with TRBD1. This CDR3 region has 14 residues. In germline, CDR1 is MNHEY, CDR2 SVGAGI. The V and J ends lost 3 bases and 10 bases, in that order; junction bases with no gene match: 4. The CDR3 DNA sequence: TGTGCCAGCAGTTATACAGGGGGCGCCTCACCCCTCCACTTT. As protein: CASSYTGGASPLHF.